The entry below describes one TCR beta chain. Its antigen target is currently unknown. It has no much larger one-base neighbor in the sample; base qualities were not kept. The data are from a study of tissue T cells after allogeneic stem cell transplantation (dated by TCRdb to between 2021 and 2024). Background on the whole study: Every GVHD patient received a graft from a donor; a handful of grafts were unmodified and three were CD34-selected to deplete T cells. The human arm was conducted as a prospective observational study, and neither blinding nor randomization was performed. When multiple samples of a tissue existed, pathologist review of H&E sections prioritized samples with histologically apparent lymphocytes for sequencing. The study profiled TCR beta repertoires across many tissues from research autopsies of patients with and without GVHD, plus mouse models of GVHD.

The CDR3 measures 18 amino acids from cysteine to phenylalanine. The kept DNA is CDR3 alone, 54 bases in frame from the first base. Trimmed from V: 6 bases; trimmed from J: 0 bases; junction bases lacking a gene match: 11. CDR1 LNHDA and CDR2 SQIVND are derived from the germline V gene (reference sequence). Summary of the overall study and its limitations: Within patients, how anatomically similar tissues were was a major factor shaping TCR repertoire composition, regardless of disease or transplant status. The patient cohort was small and clinically heterogeneous, and sampling depth was acknowledged as a limitation. Which tissue TCRs were alloreactive or antigen-specific was not determined in the study, and some clones might have been persisting host cells. In both patients and mice, T cells from blood and spleen picked up only a limited part of the TCR repertoire that was detected in tissues. Not many T cell clones showed up in more than one patient, yet clustering based on motifs uncovered repertoire signatures that were shared across patients in a tissue-specific way.

What this sample's time point label stands for: human tissue collected at research (rapid) autopsy. Over an approximately three-year period, about seven adult allo-HCT recipients with steroid-refractory GVHD were prospectively enrolled in a research-autopsy study. Gastrointestinal GVHD was present in all GVHD patients, each of whom received several lines of GVHD-directed therapy, and four to six of these patients also had skin involvement. Autopsy tissues included GI sites from esophagus to rectum, liver, skin and lymphoid organs including spleen, after a median post-mortem interval of around 9.8 hours. Autopsy specimens were bisected, with one portion flash-frozen in liquid nitrogen and the rest formalin-fixed; GI outer muscle layers were removed. To extract genomic DNA from frozen tissues, either the Mag-Bind Blood & Tissue DNA HDQ 96 Kit on a Chemagic 360 or the DNeasy Blood & Tissue Kit was used. Because of concern about red blood cell contamination, the extracted DNA went through further purification with the Genomic DNA Clean & Concentrator-25 kit.

Library construction relied on the immunoSEQ multiplex PCR assay. Adaptive Biotechnologies performed the TCRbeta CDR3 sequencing at survey depth and reported CDR3 sequences, V/J genes, productive frequency and template counts. TCR beta CDR3 regions were amplified from genomic DNA instead of RNA. The paper's processing steps were these. Jensen-Shannon divergence was used to quantify pairwise repertoire overlap between tissues, with a value of 1 meaning complete divergence and a value of 0 meaning identical repertoires. Tissues were clustered by single-linkage agglomerative hierarchical clustering of pairwise JSD values, and the clustering results were displayed as dendrograms. GLIPH2 was run on all patient samples with simulation_depth 1000, kmer_min_depth 3, cdr3_length_cutoff 8, keeping groups with more than two unique CDR3s. A standardized tissue-overlap score was generated by extrapolating Jaccard GLIPH-group overlap across patients to a standard repertoire size of 1000 clones. Linear mixed-effect models, with tissue as a fixed effect and individual as a random effect, were used to test how diversity related to clinical or experimental variables. What TCRdb holds here is the immuneACCESS table cut down to in-frame rearrangements. Part of the clones is not present; checked against another copy, under half of the missing clones reflect an unresolved V gene, and the others are unexplained. V and J calls and clone size come straight from that table; D and trimming were deduced from the DNA. The sample profile shows about 1,300 clones; over 65% of them were found once. The top ten hold roughly a third of the sample.

The sequence derives from an older male patient with steroid-refractory graft-versus-host disease after an allogeneic stem cell transplant. Following transplantation, T cells from the graft donor may be among those present. The V and J segments used are TRBV19 and TRBJ2-6; 7 bases in the junction line up with TRBD2. The sequencing used spleen tissue, collected at autopsy. The DNA sequence is TGTGCCAGTAGGCTTTCCTCTACGGGGGGCTCTGGGGCCAACGTCCTGACTTTC. It translates as CASRLSSTGGSGANVLTF.